Shown below are 8 T cell receptor beta chains from a single sample sequenced in a study of blood T cells in healthy people across ages. A second about 6 to 12 cycle PCR used barcoded and J-beta primers. A single record per CDR3 protein comes from TCRdb applying MiXCR to the 5' RACE reads. In the table there are around 1,100,000 distinct CDR3 sequences, about two fifths of which are singletons. Sample: blood. These receptors originate from a man between 18 and 29 years old in good health.

This clonotype was detected many times. The V call is TRBV7-6, the J call TRBJ2-7; tentatively, D is TRBD1 (6 bases). Germline loops: CDR1 SGHVS, CDR2 FNYEAQ. The CDR3 loop spans 15 amino acids. With 1 base removed from V and 0 bases from J, the gap between germline ends came to 10 bases. DNA for the CDR3: TGTGCCAGCAGCTTAGAACCAGGGGCCTCCTACGAGCAGTACTTC. It specifies CASSLEPGASYEQYF.

V and J are TRBV9 and TRBJ2-1; tentative D call: TRBD1 (5 bases). Germline V gene data show CDR1 as SGDLS and CDR2 as YYNGEE. V gave up 0 bases and J gave up 7 bases, with 14 bases separating them. This CDR3 is built from 15 residues. The CDR3 DNA reads as TGTGCCAGCAGCGTAGTGCAGGGTGGGTGGAATGAGCAGTTCTTC. Its translation: CASSVVQGGWNEQFF.

This clonotype was seen a few times. CDR3 DNA sequence: TGTGCCATCAGTGAAAAGCCAGATACGCAGTATTTT. Protein: CAISEKPDTQYF. The chain recombines TRBV10-3 with TRBJ2-3; D is undetermined. There are 12 residues in the CDR3. The germline V and J ends were trimmed by 3 bases and 4 bases, with 5 bases remaining between them. Germline loops: CDR1 ENHRY, CDR2 SYGVKD.

The rearrangement links TRBV6-1 to TRBJ1-2; TRBD1 matches 11 bases. The CDR3 contains 14 residues. V lost 5 bases, J lost 7 bases, and 6 bases stayed unmatched. Looked up from germline, CDR1 is MNHNS and CDR2 is SASEGT. CDR3 region: CASSPTGTGGGYTF. DNA of the CDR3: TGTGCCAGCAGTCCCACCGGGACAGGGGGTGGCTACACCTTC.

The chain joins TRBV9 to TRBJ2-3; unclear D gene. CDR1 is SGDLS, CDR2 YYNGEE, per germline. The CDR3 has 15 residues. Trimming removed 4 bases at V and 5 bases at J, with 17 bases between. DNA for the CDR3: TGTGCCAGCAGCACTCGAGGTTCGCTCAGAGATACGCAGTATTTT. Translation: CASSTRGSLRDTQYF.

The rearrangement uses TRBV12-3 or TRBV12-4 and TRBJ1-4, with D perhaps TRBD1 (5 bases). Trimming stripped 3 bases from V and 8 bases from J, with 10 bases between. The CDR3 is 13 residues long. In DNA, the CDR3 is TGTGCCAGCAGTTTGGGGGGGAAAGAAAAACTGTTTTTT. It translates to CASSLGGKEKLFF.

This clonotype was counted between two and nine times. The chain couples TRBV6-6 to TRBJ2-5; D remains unclear. The V and J ends lost 1 base and 11 bases respectively, with 17 bases between them. Germline V gives CDR1 MNHNY, CDR2 SVGAGI (reference sequence). This CDR3 contains 14 residues. CDR3 region: CASSYFDGYNEQYF. As DNA, the CDR3 is TGTGCCAGCAGTTACTTTGACGGTTACAATGAGCAGTACTTC.

This clonotype was seen more than once but under ten times. The CDR3 DNA is TGCGCCAGCAGCTTAGTAACAGGCAACACCGGGGAGCTGTTTTTT. Translated: CASSLVTGNTGELFF. The V gene is TRBV5-1, the J gene TRBJ2-2, with a weak D call TRBD1 (5 bases). The CDR3 is made up of 15 amino acids. Germline CDR1 and CDR2: SGHRS and YFSETQ. With 2 bases removed from V and 2 bases from J, the gap between germline ends came to 10 bases.